Listed below are T cell receptor beta chains from one sample, sequenced in a study of T cells in Graves' hyperthyroidism and ophthalmopathy. TCRdb analysed the multiplex PCR reads with MiXCR anew, one entry per CDR3 protein. The data show roughly 700,000 distinct CDR3 sequences, about 14% seen once. Sequencing used blood. The receptors were gathered from a woman between 18 and 29 years old with Graves' hyperthyroidism. Both conserved end residues are part of each CDR3. A D gene is named only where the DNA matches it firmly. Clone size is shown for a subset of rows, as once, few, many or a class of expanded clone.

. TRBJ2-6 . TRBV29-1 TGCAGCGCTGGACAATCCGGGGCCAACGTCCTGACTTTC CSAGQSGANVLTF
TRBD1 TRBJ1-1 few TRBV7-9 TGTGCCAGCAGCTTATTGTTGACAGGGACCTTGAACACTGAAGCTTTCTTT CASSLLLTGTLNTEAFF
. TRBJ2-7 . TRBV18 TGTGCCAGCTCAAAGGACAGCTCAACCTACGAGCAGTACTTC CASSKDSSTYEQYF
. TRBJ1-2 . TRBV6-1 TGTGCCAGCATCGATCCGGGCTCCAGGGGCTACACCTTC CASIDPGSRGYTF
TRBD2 TRBJ2-2 many TRBV12-3/TRBV12-4 TGTGCCAGCAGTTTGACTAGCGGGAAGACCGGGGAGCTGTTTTTT CASSLTSGKTGELFF
. TRBJ1-1 many TRBV7-8 TGTGCCAGCAGCTCGGGGGGAGCTCCGAACACTGAAGCTTTCTTT CASSSGGAPNTEAFF
. TRBJ2-2 . TRBV7-9 TGTGCCAGCAGCTTCACTAGCAACACCGGGGAGCTGTTTTTT CASSFTSNTGELFF
TRBD1 TRBJ1-5 . TRBV29-1 TGCAGCGCCGCACCGGGCAGGGGGCTGAACAATCAGCCCCAGCATTTT CSAAPGRGLNNQPQHF
TRBD1 TRBJ1-1 few TRBV18 TGTGCCAGCTCAACCGGGACAGGGGTTCCGGTCACTGAAGCTTTCTTT CASSTGTGVPVTEAFF
. TRBJ1-2 . TRBV28 TGTGCCAGCAGTTCCCATACAGGGAACTATGGCTACACCTTC CASSSHTGNYGYTF
TRBD1 TRBJ1-4 many TRBV12-3/TRBV12-4 TGTGCCAGCAATCTTCGGACAGGACTCAATGAAAAACTGTTTTTT CASNLRTGLNEKLFF
TRBD2 TRBJ2-7 many TRBV6-2/TRBV6-3 TGTGCCAGCAGTTCCGAAAGCGGGAGGGTCTACGAGCAGTACTTC CASSSESGRVYEQYF
. TRBJ2-4 . TRBV12-3/TRBV12-4 TGTGCCAGCAGGTCGGACATAGCCAAAAACATTCAGTACTTC CASRSDIAKNIQYF
. TRBJ2-2 many TRBV20-1 TGCAGTGCTAGAGGGATCCTAGGTCCCCAGGACACCGGGGAGCTGTTTTTT CSARGILGPQDTGELFF
. TRBJ1-1 few TRBV5-1 TGCGCCAGCAGCCTAGGTCCCGAGGGCGTTGAAGCTTTCTTT CASSLGPEGVEAFF
TRBD1 TRBJ2-7 few TRBV7-9 TGTGCCAGCAGCTTAGGCACAGGGGGTATTATTACGAGGGGCTACGAGCAGTACTTC CASSLGTGGIITRGYEQYF
. TRBJ2-1 many TRBV20-1 TGCAGTGCTAGAGATCGCGGCTCAAACAATGAGCAGTTCTTC CSARDRGSNNEQFF
. TRBJ2-6 . TRBV19 TGTGCCAGTAGTATTCTTAAGACAGGGGCCAACGTCCTGACTTTC CASSILKTGANVLTF
. TRBJ2-5 . TRBV6-5 TGTGCCAGCAGTTACTCGTTCGGGCAAGAGACCCAGTACTTC CASSYSFGQETQYF
. TRBJ2-6 many TRBV28 TGTGCCAGCAGTAGACTAGGTCTAGGGGCTGGGGCCAACGTCCTGACTTTC CASSRLGLGAGANVLTF
. TRBJ2-3 many TRBV20-1 TGCAGTGCTACCGCGGGCACAGATACGCAGTATTTT CSATAGTDTQYF
TRBD1 TRBJ2-7 . TRBV20-1 TGCAGTGCTAGGTTACCGGGACAGGGTCGCTACGAGCAGTACTTC CSARLPGQGRYEQYF
. TRBJ2-1 few TRBV28 TGTGCCAGTTCCAATAGAGACGGCAATGAGCAGTTCTTC CASSNRDGNEQFF
TRBD1 TRBJ1-5 many TRBV20-1 TGCAGTGCTTACAGGGGAGGAGGGAATCAGCCCCAGCATTTT CSAYRGGGNQPQHF
TRBD2 TRBJ2-3 many TRBV7-2 TGTGCCAGCAGCTTGGGGACTAGCGGGAGAGGAGATACGCAGTATTTT CASSLGTSGRGDTQYF
TRBD2 TRBJ2-3 many TRBV11-3 TGTGCCAGCAGCCTTGGGGGGGGAAGCACAGATACGCAGTATTTT CASSLGGGSTDTQYF
TRBD2 TRBJ2-3 few TRBV5-8 TGTGCCAGCAGCCAGACTAGCGGGATAGAGGATACGCAGTATTTT CASSQTSGIEDTQYF